This T cell receptor beta chain was captured in a study of shared clonotypes between healthy human individuals. Clones were sequenced by immunoSEQ multiplex PCR, and TCRdb holds only the in-frame ones, with some missing. The repertoire includes millions of clones, around nine tenths of them detected once, and 0.11% to 0.15% sits in the top ten. Input material: naive CD4+ T cells sorted from blood. The subset was: CD45RA+ positively selected. The sequence came from a man aged 18 to 29 in good health.

In DNA, the CDR3 is TGTGCCTGGAGTGTAGTCGGGAACTCTGGAAACACCATATATTTT. Translation gives CAWSVVGNSGNTIYF. This rearrangement joins TRBV30 to TRBJ1-3; unclear D gene. Germline V CDR1 and CDR2: GTSNPN, SVGIG (reference sequence). This CDR3 has 15 amino acids. Trimming shortened V by 0 bases and J by 0 bases, and 9 bases separated the two germline ends.